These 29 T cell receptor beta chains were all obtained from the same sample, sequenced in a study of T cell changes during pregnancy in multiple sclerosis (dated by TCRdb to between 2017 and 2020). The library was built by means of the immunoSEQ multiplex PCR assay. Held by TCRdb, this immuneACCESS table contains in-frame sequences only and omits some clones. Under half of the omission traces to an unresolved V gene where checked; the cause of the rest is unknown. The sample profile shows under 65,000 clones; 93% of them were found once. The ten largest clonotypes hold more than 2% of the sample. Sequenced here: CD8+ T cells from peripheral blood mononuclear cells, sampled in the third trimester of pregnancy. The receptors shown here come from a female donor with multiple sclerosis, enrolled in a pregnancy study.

The CDR3 loop is CASSPGLSTEAFF. For the CDR3, the DNA is TGTGCCAGCTCGCCAGGGCTGAGCACTGAAGCTTTCTTT. The rearrangement uses TRBV18 and TRBJ1-1; a possible D gene is TRBD1 (5 bases). This CDR3 has 13 residues. Looked up from germline, CDR1 is KGHSH and CDR2 is LQKENI. The V end was cut by 6 bases, the J end by 4 bases, with 12 bases between.

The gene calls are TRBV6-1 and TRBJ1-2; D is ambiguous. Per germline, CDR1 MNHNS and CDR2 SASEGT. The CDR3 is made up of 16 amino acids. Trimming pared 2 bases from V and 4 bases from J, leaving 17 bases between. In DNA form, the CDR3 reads TGTGCCAGCAGTGAATTAACAGACCTGTTCCTCTATGGCTACACCTTC. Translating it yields CASSELTDLFLYGYTF.

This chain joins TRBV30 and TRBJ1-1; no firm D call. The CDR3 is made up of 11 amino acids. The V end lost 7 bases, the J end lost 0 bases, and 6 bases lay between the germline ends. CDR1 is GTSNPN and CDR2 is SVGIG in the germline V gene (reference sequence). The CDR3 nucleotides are TGTGCCTCCGAGATGAACACTGAAGCTTTCTTT. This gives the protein CASEMNTEAFF.

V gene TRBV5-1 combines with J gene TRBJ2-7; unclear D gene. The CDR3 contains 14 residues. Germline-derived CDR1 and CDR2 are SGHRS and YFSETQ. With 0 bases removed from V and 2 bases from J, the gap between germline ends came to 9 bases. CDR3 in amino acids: CASSLAGVPYEQYF. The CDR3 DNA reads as TGCGCCAGCAGCTTGGCCGGAGTGCCCTACGAGCAGTACTTC.

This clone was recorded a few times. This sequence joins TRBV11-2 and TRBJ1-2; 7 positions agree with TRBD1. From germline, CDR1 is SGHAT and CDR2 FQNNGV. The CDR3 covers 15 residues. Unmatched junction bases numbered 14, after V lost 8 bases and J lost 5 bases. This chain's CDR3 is CASRMTGRDLYGYTF. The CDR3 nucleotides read TGTGCCAGCCGAATGACAGGGCGGGACCTGTATGGCTACACCTTC.

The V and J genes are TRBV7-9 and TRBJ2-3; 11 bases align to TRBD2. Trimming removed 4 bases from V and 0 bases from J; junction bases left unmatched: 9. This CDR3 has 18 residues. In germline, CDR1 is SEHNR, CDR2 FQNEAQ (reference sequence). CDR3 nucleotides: TGTGCCAGCAGCTCCCCGGGACTAGCGGCTTACAGCACAGATACGCAGTATTTT. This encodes CASSSPGLAAYSTDTQYF.

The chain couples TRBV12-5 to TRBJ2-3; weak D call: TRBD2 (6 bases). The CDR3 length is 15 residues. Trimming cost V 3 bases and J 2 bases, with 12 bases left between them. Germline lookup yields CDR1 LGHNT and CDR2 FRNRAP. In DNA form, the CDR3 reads TGTGCTAGTGGTTTCGGGCGGGGCTACACAGATACGCAGTATTTT. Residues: CASGFGRGYTDTQYF.

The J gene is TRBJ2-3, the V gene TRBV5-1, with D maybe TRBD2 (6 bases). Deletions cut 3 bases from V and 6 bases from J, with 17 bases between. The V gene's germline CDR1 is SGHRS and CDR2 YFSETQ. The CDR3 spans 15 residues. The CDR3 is CASSSTGTGTDTQYF. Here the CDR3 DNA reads TGCGCCAGCAGCTCTACCGGGACTGGGACGGATACGCAGTATTTT. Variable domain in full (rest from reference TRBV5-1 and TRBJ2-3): KAGVTQTPRYLIKTRGQQVTLSCSPISGHRSVSWYQQTPGQGLQFLFEYFSETQRNKGNFPGRFSGRQFSNSRSEMNVSTLELGDSALYLCASSSTGTGTDTQYFGPGTRLTVL.

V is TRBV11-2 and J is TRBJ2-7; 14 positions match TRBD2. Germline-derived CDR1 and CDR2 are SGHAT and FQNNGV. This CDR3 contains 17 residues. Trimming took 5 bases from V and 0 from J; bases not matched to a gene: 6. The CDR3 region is CASSPGLAGESSYEQYF. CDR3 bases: TGTGCCAGCAGCCCGGGACTAGCGGGAGAGAGCTCCTACGAGCAGTACTTC.

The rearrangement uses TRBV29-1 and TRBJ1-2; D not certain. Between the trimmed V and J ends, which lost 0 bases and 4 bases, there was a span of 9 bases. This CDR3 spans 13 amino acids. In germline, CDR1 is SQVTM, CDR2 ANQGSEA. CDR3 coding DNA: TGCAGCGTTGAAGATGTTTCCGGCTATGGCTACACCTTC. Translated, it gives CSVEDVSGYGYTF.

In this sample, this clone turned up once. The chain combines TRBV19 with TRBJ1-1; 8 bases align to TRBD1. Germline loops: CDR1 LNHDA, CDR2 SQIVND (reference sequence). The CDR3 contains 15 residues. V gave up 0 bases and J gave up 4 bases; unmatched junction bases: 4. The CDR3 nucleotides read TGTGCCAGTAGTATAGACCCGACAGGGGCCACTGAAGCTTTCTTT. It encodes CASSIDPTGATEAFF.

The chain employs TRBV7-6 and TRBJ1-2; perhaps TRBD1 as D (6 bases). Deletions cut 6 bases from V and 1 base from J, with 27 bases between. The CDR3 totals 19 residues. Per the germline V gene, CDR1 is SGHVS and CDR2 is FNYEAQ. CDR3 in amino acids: CASRKDSGHPISFNYGYTF. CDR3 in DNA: TGTGCCAGCAGAAAAGATTCGGGACACCCGATATCTTTTAACTATGGCTACACCTTC.

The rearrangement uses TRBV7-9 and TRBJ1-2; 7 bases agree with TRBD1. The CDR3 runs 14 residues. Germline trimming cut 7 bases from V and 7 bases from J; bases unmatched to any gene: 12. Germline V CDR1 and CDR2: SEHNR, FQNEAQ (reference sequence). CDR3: CASTLTGLISGYTF. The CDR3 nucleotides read TGTGCCAGCACGTTGACAGGGTTAATAAGTGGCTACACCTTC.

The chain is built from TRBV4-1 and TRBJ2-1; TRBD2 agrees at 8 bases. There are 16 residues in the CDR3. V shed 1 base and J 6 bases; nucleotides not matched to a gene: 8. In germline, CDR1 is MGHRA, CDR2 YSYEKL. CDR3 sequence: CASSQARGAGGNEQFF. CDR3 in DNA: TGCGCCAGCAGCCAAGCCCGGGGGGCGGGAGGCAATGAGCAGTTCTTC.

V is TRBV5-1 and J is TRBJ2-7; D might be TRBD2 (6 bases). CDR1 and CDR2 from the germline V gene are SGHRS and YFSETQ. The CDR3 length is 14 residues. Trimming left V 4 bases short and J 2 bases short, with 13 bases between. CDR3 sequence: CASSTRTGAYEQYF. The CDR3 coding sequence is TGCGCCAGCAGCACCAGGACGGGGGCCTACGAGCAGTACTTC.

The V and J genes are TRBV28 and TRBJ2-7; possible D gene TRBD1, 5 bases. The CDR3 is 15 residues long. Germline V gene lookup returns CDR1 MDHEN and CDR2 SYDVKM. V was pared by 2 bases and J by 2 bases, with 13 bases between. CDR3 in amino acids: CASSLRGSSPYEQYF. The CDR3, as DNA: TGTGCCAGCAGTTTAAGGGGATCCTCCCCCTACGAGCAGTACTTC.

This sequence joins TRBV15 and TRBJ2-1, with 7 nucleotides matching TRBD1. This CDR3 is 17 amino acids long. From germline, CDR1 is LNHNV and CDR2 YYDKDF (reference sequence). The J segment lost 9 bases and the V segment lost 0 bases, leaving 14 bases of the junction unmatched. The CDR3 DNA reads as TGTGCCACCAGCAGAGATTTAGGGGCAGGGGGAAGAGGTGAGCAGTTCTTC. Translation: CATSRDLGAGGRGEQFF.

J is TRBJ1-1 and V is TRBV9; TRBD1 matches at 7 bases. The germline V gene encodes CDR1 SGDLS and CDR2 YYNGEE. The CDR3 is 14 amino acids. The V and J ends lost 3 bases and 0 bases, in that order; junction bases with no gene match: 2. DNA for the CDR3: TGTGCCAGCAGCGCGGGACAGCTGAACACTGAAGCTTTCTTT. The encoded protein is CASSAGQLNTEAFF.

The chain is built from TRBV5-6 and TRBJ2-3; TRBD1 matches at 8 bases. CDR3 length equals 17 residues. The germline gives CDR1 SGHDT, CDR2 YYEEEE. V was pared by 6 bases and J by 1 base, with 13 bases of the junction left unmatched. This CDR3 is CASTIPTGVGGTDTQYF. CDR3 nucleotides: TGTGCCAGCACGATTCCGACAGGGGTTGGTGGCACAGATACGCAGTATTTT.

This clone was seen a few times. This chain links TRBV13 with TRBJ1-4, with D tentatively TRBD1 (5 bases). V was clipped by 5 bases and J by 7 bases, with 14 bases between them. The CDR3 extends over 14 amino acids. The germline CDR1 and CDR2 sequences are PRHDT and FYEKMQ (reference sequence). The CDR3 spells CASSGPGWAEKLFF. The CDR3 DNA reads TGTGCCAGCAGCGGGCCAGGGTGGGCTGAAAAACTGTTTTTT.

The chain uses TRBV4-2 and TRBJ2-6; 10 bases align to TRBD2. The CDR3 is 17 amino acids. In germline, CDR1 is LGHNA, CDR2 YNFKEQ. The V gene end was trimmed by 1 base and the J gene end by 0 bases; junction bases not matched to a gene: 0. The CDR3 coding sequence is TGTGCCAGCAGCCAAGGGACTAGCGGCTCTGGGGCCAACGTCCTGACTTTC. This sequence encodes CASSQGTSGSGANVLTF.

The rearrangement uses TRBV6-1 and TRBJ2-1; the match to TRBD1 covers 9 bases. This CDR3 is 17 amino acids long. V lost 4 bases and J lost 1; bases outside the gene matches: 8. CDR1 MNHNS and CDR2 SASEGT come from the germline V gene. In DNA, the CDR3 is TGTGCCAGCAGTGTCCGGGACAGGGAGGTTTCCTACAATGAGCAGTTCTTC. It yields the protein CASSVRDREVSYNEQFF.

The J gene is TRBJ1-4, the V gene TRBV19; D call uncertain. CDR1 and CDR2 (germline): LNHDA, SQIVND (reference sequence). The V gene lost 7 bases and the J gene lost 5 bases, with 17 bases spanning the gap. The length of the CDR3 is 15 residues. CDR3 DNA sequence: TGTGCCAGTACCCTTGGAGGCAGTCCGAATGAAAAACTGTTTTTT. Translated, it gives CASTLGGSPNEKLFF.

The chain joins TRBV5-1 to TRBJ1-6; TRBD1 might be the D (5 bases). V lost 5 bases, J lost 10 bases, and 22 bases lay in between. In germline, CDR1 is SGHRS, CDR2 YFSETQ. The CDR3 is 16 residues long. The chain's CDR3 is CASRPDSLTRYSPLHF. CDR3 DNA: TGCGCCAGCAGACCCGACAGCCTCACCCGGTACTCACCCCTCCACTTT.

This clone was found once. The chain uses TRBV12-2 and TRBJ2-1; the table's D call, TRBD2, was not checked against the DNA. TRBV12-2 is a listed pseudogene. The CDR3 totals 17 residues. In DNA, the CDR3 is TGTGCAAGTCGCTTAGTACCCGGGACTAGCGGGAGGTATGAGCAGTTCTTC. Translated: CASRLVPGTSGRYEQFF.

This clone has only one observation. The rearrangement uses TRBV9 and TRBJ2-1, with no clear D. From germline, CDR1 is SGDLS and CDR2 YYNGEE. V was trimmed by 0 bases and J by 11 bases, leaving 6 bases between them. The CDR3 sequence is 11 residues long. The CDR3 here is CASSVGSQQFF. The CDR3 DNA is TGTGCCAGCAGCGTAGGCAGTCAGCAGTTCTTC.

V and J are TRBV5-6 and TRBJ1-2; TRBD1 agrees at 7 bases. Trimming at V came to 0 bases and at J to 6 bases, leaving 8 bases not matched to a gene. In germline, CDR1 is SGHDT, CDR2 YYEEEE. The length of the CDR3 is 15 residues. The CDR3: CASSLGRGLPDGYTF. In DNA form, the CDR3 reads TGTGCCAGCAGCTTGGGTAGGGGGCTTCCAGATGGCTACACCTTC. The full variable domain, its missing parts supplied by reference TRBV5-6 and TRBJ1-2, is DAGVTQSPTHLIKTRGQQVTLRCSPKSGHDTVSWYQQALGQGPQFIFQYYEEEERQRGNFPDRFSGHQFPNYSSELNVNALLLGDSALYLCASSLGRGLPDGYTFGSGTRLTVV.

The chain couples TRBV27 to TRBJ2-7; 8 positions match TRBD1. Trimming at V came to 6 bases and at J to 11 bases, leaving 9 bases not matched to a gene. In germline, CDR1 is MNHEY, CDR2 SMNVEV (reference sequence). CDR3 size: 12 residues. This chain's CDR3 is CASSPRTGQEYF. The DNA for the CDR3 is TGTGCCAGCAGCCCCCGAACGGGACAGGAGTACTTC.

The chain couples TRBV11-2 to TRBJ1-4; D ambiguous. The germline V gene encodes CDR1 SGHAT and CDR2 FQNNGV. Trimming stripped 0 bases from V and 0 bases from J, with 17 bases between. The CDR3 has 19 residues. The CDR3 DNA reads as TGTGCCAGCAGCTTAGATCTAAGCGGGAGGCGAACAACTAATGAAAAACTGTTTTTT. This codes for CASSLDLSGRRTTNEKLFF.